This TCR beta chain was profiled in a study of blood T cell repertoires in COVID-19. Study-level information: Sites across the United States, Italy and Spain contributed samples from acute and convalescent COVID-19. T cells, B-cell-depleted T cells, or PBMCs provided the cDNA or gDNA that served as material.

Original analysis: Amplifying reference gene primers gave estimates of nucleated cell counts. Only in-frame clones appear in the TCRdb table, and some are missing; sequencing was by immunoSEQ multiplex PCR. The V and J calls and clone size were taken over from that table, and D and trimming were inferred from the DNA. The table lists tens of thousands of clones, 68% of them singletons. With regard to this clone: At one boundary the junction diverges from the germline segment, which might be a read error.

This CDR3 has 17 amino acids. Looked up from germline, CDR1 is SGHTS and CDR2 is YDEGEE. The specimen was peripheral blood. The receptor was isolated from a woman in her 70s with acute or convalescent COVID-19. The chain is built from TRBV5-8 and TRBJ2-7; D might be TRBD1 (6 bases). CDR3 bases: TGTGCCAGCACCTTGACCTCCGGGACATTGATATTACGCGAGCAGTACTTC. Its translation: CASTLTSGTLILREQYF.